This TCR beta chain came from a study of CD8 T cells in ankylosing spondylitis. Study observations and caveats: Reactive arthritis synovial fluid and blood were previously reported to contain some motif variants.

The TCR beta libraries were generated through quantitative 5'-RACE incorporating molecular barcodes. TCRdb reprocessed the 5' RACE reads via MiXCR and lists one record per CDR3 protein. The sample consists of about 120,000 distinct CDR3 sequences, 12% to 15% of them appearing once. The CDR3 loop spans 15 amino acids. Germline V gives CDR1 KGHDR, CDR2 SFDVKD. Trimming removed 10 bases at V and 7 bases at J, with 21 bases between. This clonotype was seen ten or more times. As yet, its antigen is unknown. The rearrangement links TRBV24-1 to TRBJ1-4; D is ambiguous. The specimen was blood, either unsorted or a sorted T cell fraction (not recorded which). The TCR was taken from a female donor with ankylosing spondylitis or in good health (not recorded which). The CDR3 nucleotides read TGTGCCACACCGAATATACGGGGTATGGGTGAAAAACTGTTTTTT. Its translation is CATPNIRGMGEKLFF.